Included here is one T cell receptor (beta chain) sequence, with context. Its antigen is not identified. Sequencing was performed with immunoSEQ multiplex PCR; in TCRdb, only in-frame clones are kept and a portion is missing. The sample comprises millions of clones, more than 90% of which are singletons, and over 0.12% rests with the top ten. These data belong to a study of shared clonotypes between healthy human individuals. Study-wide findings and caveats: Rarefaction gave evidence that sorted-subset sequencing remained incomplete despite large depth.

The length of the CDR3 is 16 residues. The sequencing input was naive CD4+ T cells sorted from blood. Subset given: CD45RA+ positively selected. The chain recombines TRBV21-1 with TRBJ1-5; TRBD1, as called in the table, went unchecked against the DNA. TRBV21-1 constitutes a pseudogene. The origin of this receptor is a man aged 18 to 29 in good health. Here the CDR3 reads CASSKVSRDRGQPQHF. The CDR3 DNA follows: TGTGCCAGCAGCAAAGTATCCCGGGACAGGGGTCAGCCCCAGCATTTT.